The clone carrying this TCR beta chain showed up many times. The sample is drawn from a study of regulatory T cells in long-lasting Graves disease. Across the study: The study counted Graves' disease as persistent given over 5 years of antithyroid drugs and positive TSH receptor antibodies.

Through Arm-PCR of CDR3 regions and iRepertoire HTBI primers, TCR beta libraries were built. TCRdb recomputed calls from the multiplex PCR reads with MiXCR, one row per CDR3 protein. The sample records over 300,000 distinct CDR3 sequences, roughly a fifth being singletons. Time point indicated: persistent/refractory GD, antithyroid drugs over 5 years with positive TRAb. After RNA was extracted from PBMCs, the TCR library was made from it. The input for sequencing was peripheral blood mononuclear cells (PBMCs), taken when the disease was refractory, from a patient treated with antithyroid drugs. This TCR derives from a female donor with Graves disease.

The CDR3 coding sequence is TGTGCCAGCAGCTCTAGCAGGGTGGGAGGCTACACCTTC. Translated, it gives CASSSSRVGGYTF. The rearrangement joins TRBV7-8 to TRBJ1-2, with D perhaps TRBD1 (5 bases). Trimming cost V 4 bases and J 8 bases, with 14 bases left between them. The germline CDR1 and CDR2 sequences are SGHVS and FQNEAQ. This CDR3 region has 13 residues. Looking up the rest from reference TRBV7-8 and TRBJ1-2 gives the full variable domain: GAGVSQSPRYKVAKRGQDVALRCDPISGHVSLFWYQQALGQGPEFLTYFQNEAQLDKSGLPSDRFFAERPEGSVSTLKIQRTQQEDSAVYLCASSSSRVGGYTFGSGTRLTVV.